These T cell receptor beta chains were read from a single sample in a study of T-cell reconstitution after alpha-beta-depleted transplantation in children. TCRdb itself ran the PCR reads through MiXCR, one entry per CDR3 protein. The sample contains just over 950,000 distinct CDR3 sequences, around 30% of which appear only once. This material consisted of PBMCs, mostly from graft donor cells, taken 360 days after TCRalphabeta/CD19-depleted stem cell transplant. The receptors come from a boy in the first two years of life who had a stem cell transplant for SCID, so the T cells may come from the graft donor. CDR3s include the opening cysteine and the closing phenylalanine or tryptophan. A D gene is named only where the DNA matches it firmly. Size is stated for part of the rows, as once, few or many counts, or as a class when the clone is expanded.

CDR3nt: TGTGCCAGCAGTCAGACAGAAACGAACACTGAAGCTTTCTTT
CDR3aa: CASSQTETNTEAFF
abundance: -
v_gene: TRBV12-3/TRBV12-4
j_gene: TRBJ1-1
d_gene: -

CDR3nt: TGTGCCAGCACCCCGGACAGCACTAGCACAGATACGCAGTATTTT
CDR3aa: CASTPDSTSTDTQYF
abundance: few
v_gene: TRBV11-2
j_gene: TRBJ2-3
d_gene: -

CDR3nt: TGTGCCAGCAGTGAGCGGGGGGCTGGGGCCAACGTCCTGACTTTC
CDR3aa: CASSERGAGANVLTF
abundance: few
v_gene: TRBV2
j_gene: TRBJ2-6
d_gene: TRBD2

CDR3nt: TGCAGCGTCGCCCGTCCCGGGACAATATCGAACACTGAAGCTTTCTTT
CDR3aa: CSVARPGTISNTEAFF
abundance: few
v_gene: TRBV29-1
j_gene: TRBJ1-1
d_gene: -

CDR3nt: TGTGCCACCAGCAGACGGACAGCGGGGAACACTGAAGCTTTCTTT
CDR3aa: CATSRRTAGNTEAFF
abundance: once
v_gene: TRBV15
j_gene: TRBJ1-1
d_gene: -

CDR3nt: TGCAGCGCCGGGACCGGGACGCACGAGCAGTACTTC
CDR3aa: CSAGTGTHEQYF
abundance: -
v_gene: TRBV29-1
j_gene: TRBJ2-7
d_gene: -

CDR3nt: TGTGCCAGCAGCTTCGGTCCTAGCGGGGGCAATGAGCAGTTCTTC
CDR3aa: CASSFGPSGGNEQFF
abundance: -
v_gene: TRBV7-2
j_gene: TRBJ2-1
d_gene: TRBD2

CDR3nt: TGTGCCAGCAGCTTGGTTGTACTAGCCGGTTACAATGAGCAGTTCTTC
CDR3aa: CASSLVVLAGYNEQFF
abundance: -
v_gene: TRBV5-6
j_gene: TRBJ2-1
d_gene: -

CDR3nt: TGTGCCAGCAGCTTAGTAGTTCCGGGAGGTCCGGAGAAACTGTTTTTT
CDR3aa: CASSLVVPGGPEKLFF
abundance: few
v_gene: TRBV7-8
j_gene: TRBJ1-4
d_gene: -

CDR3nt: TGCGCCAGCAGCTTGGCCAAAACTAGCGGGAACAATGAGCAGTTCTTC
CDR3aa: CASSLAKTSGNNEQFF
abundance: few
v_gene: TRBV5-1
j_gene: TRBJ2-1
d_gene: TRBD2

CDR3nt: TGTGCCACCAGCAGAGATTGGCCGGGACAGGGCTTCTACGAGCAGTACTTC
CDR3aa: CATSRDWPGQGFYEQYF
abundance: few
v_gene: TRBV15
j_gene: TRBJ2-7
d_gene: TRBD1

CDR3nt: TGTGCCAGCAGCCGGACCCCCCTACAGGGCGTTACATATTTT
CDR3aa: CASSRTPLQGVTYF
abundance: many
v_gene: TRBV9
j_gene: TRBJ1-3
d_gene: -

CDR3nt: TGTGCCAGCGCCCCTCCAGACAGGGTGCTTTTGGGCAATCAGCCCCAGCATTTT
CDR3aa: CASAPPDRVLLGNQPQHF
abundance: -
v_gene: TRBV6-1
j_gene: TRBJ1-5
d_gene: TRBD1

CDR3nt: TGCGCCAGCAGCTCGCGCTTAACAGGGGGCGCAAGCAATGAGCAGTTCTTC
CDR3aa: CASSSRLTGGASNEQFF
abundance: few
v_gene: TRBV4-3
j_gene: TRBJ2-1
d_gene: TRBD1

CDR3nt: TGTGCCAGTAGTATGTATCTAGCGGACCATGAGCAGTTCTTC
CDR3aa: CASSMYLADHEQFF
abundance: few
v_gene: TRBV19
j_gene: TRBJ2-1
d_gene: TRBD2

CDR3nt: TGTGCCAGCAGCCCCGGGGGAAATTCCTACAATGAGCAGTTCTTC
CDR3aa: CASSPGGNSYNEQFF
abundance: few
v_gene: TRBV5-5
j_gene: TRBJ2-1
d_gene: -

CDR3nt: TGTGCCTGGAGTGTAAACGAGAATGAGCAGTTCTTC
CDR3aa: CAWSVNENEQFF
abundance: few
v_gene: TRBV30
j_gene: TRBJ2-1
d_gene: -

CDR3nt: TGCAGTGCTAGGCGAGAGTCAAACTACGAGCAGTACTTC
CDR3aa: CSARRESNYEQYF
abundance: few
v_gene: TRBV20-1
j_gene: TRBJ2-7
d_gene: -

CDR3nt: TGTGCCAGCAGCCAAGTCGCGCAGGGACTGAGTCAGCCCCAGCATTTT
CDR3aa: CASSQVAQGLSQPQHF
abundance: few
v_gene: TRBV4-2
j_gene: TRBJ1-5
d_gene: -

CDR3nt: TGTGCCAGCAGTGTACAGTCGAGCTCCTACAATGAGCAGTTCTTC
CDR3aa: CASSVQSSSYNEQFF
abundance: few
v_gene: TRBV2
j_gene: TRBJ2-1
d_gene: -

CDR3nt: TGTGCCAGCAGCTTTAAGGCGACAGGGAACGAGCAGTACTTC
CDR3aa: CASSFKATGNEQYF
abundance: few
v_gene: TRBV11-2
j_gene: TRBJ2-7
d_gene: TRBD1

CDR3nt: TGTGCCAGCAGCTTAACAATGGGGGGACGGGATGAGCAGTTCTTC
CDR3aa: CASSLTMGGRDEQFF
abundance: -
v_gene: TRBV7-6
j_gene: TRBJ2-1
d_gene: -

CDR3nt: TGTGCCACCAGCAACCACGGACAGGGCCCTGAAGCTTTCTTT
CDR3aa: CATSNHGQGPEAFF
abundance: -
v_gene: TRBV15
j_gene: TRBJ1-1
d_gene: TRBD1

CDR3nt: TGTGCCATCAGTGAGCCTGAACGACTAGATGGCACAGATACGCAGTATTTT
CDR3aa: CAISEPERLDGTDTQYF
abundance: -
v_gene: TRBV10-3
j_gene: TRBJ2-3
d_gene: -

CDR3nt: TGTGCCAGCAGCACCCCGGGGGCGGGAGAGACCCAGTACTTC
CDR3aa: CASSTPGAGETQYF
abundance: few
v_gene: TRBV7-2
j_gene: TRBJ2-5
d_gene: -

CDR3nt: TGTGCCAGCAGCTTATTAGCGGGGTTCAATGAGCAGTTCTTC
CDR3aa: CASSLLAGFNEQFF
abundance: -
v_gene: TRBV5-8
j_gene: TRBJ2-1
d_gene: TRBD2

CDR3nt: TGTGCCAGCAGGGGAGTAGGCGGGGCAGGATACGAGCAGTACTTC
CDR3aa: CASRGVGGAGYEQYF
abundance: -
v_gene: TRBV12-3/TRBV12-4
j_gene: TRBJ2-7
d_gene: -

CDR3nt: TGTGCCACCACGGGAGTTACCTCTGGAAACACCATATATTTT
CDR3aa: CATTGVTSGNTIYF
abundance: few
v_gene: TRBV15
j_gene: TRBJ1-3
d_gene: -

CDR3nt: TGCGCCAGCAGCTTGGACTCGGGCAGACACACCGGGGAGCTGTTTTTT
CDR3aa: CASSLDSGRHTGELFF
abundance: -
v_gene: TRBV5-1
j_gene: TRBJ2-2
d_gene: -

CDR3nt: TGTGCCAGCAGTTACGGGAAAAACACTGAAGCTTTCTTT
CDR3aa: CASSYGKNTEAFF
abundance: -
v_gene: TRBV6-5
j_gene: TRBJ1-1
d_gene: -

CDR3nt: TGTGCCAGCAGCTGGAGGGCAGGGGCTCTCTCTGGGGCCAACGTCCTGACTTTC
CDR3aa: CASSWRAGALSGANVLTF
abundance: -
v_gene: TRBV7-6
j_gene: TRBJ2-6
d_gene: -

CDR3nt: TGCGCCAGCAGCCAAGAAGCCAGCTTAACGACCGGGGAGCTGTTTTTT
CDR3aa: CASSQEASLTTGELFF
abundance: -
v_gene: TRBV4-3
j_gene: TRBJ2-2
d_gene: -

CDR3nt: TGCAGTGCTACCGGACAAGTAACTAATGAAAAACTGTTTTTT
CDR3aa: CSATGQVTNEKLFF
abundance: -
v_gene: TRBV20-1
j_gene: TRBJ1-4
d_gene: -

CDR3nt: TGCAGTGCTAGAGAAGTGAGCAGGGTGGGTCAGCCCCAGCATTTT
CDR3aa: CSAREVSRVGQPQHF
abundance: -
v_gene: TRBV20-1
j_gene: TRBJ1-5
d_gene: -

CDR3nt: TGTGCCAGCAGTTTCACCGGGACTAGAGAGGAGACCCAGTACTTC
CDR3aa: CASSFTGTREETQYF
abundance: -
v_gene: TRBV12-3/TRBV12-4
j_gene: TRBJ2-5
d_gene: TRBD2

CDR3nt: TGTGCCAGCAGCCACGGGGGCGAGCAGTACTTC
CDR3aa: CASSHGGEQYF
abundance: many
v_gene: TRBV6-5
j_gene: TRBJ2-7
d_gene: -

CDR3nt: TGTGCCAGCAGTTTTGACAGAGTTAGCAATCAGCCCCAGCATTTT
CDR3aa: CASSFDRVSNQPQHF
abundance: few
v_gene: TRBV12-3/TRBV12-4
j_gene: TRBJ1-5
d_gene: -

CDR3nt: TGTGCCAGCAGCCTCGCGGGGCAACGGGGGGAGACCCAGTACTTC
CDR3aa: CASSLAGQRGETQYF
abundance: few
v_gene: TRBV13
j_gene: TRBJ2-5
d_gene: -

CDR3nt: TGTGCCAGCAGCTCTAGCGGGGGGAGCACAGATACGCAGTATTTT
CDR3aa: CASSSSGGSTDTQYF
abundance: many
v_gene: TRBV5-1
j_gene: TRBJ2-3
d_gene: TRBD2

CDR3nt: TGTGCCAGCAGCCACCGGGACGGCTACGAGCAGTACTTC
CDR3aa: CASSHRDGYEQYF
abundance: few
v_gene: TRBV14
j_gene: TRBJ2-7
d_gene: -

CDR3nt: TGCGCCAGCAGCCAGACTCCGCCAGGGGACACCGGGGAGCTGTTTTTT
CDR3aa: CASSQTPPGDTGELFF
abundance: many
v_gene: TRBV4-3
j_gene: TRBJ2-2
d_gene: -

CDR3nt: TGTGCCAGCAGTAGGGACGGAACAGAAGAGACCCAGTACTTC
CDR3aa: CASSRDGTEETQYF
abundance: few
v_gene: TRBV12-3/TRBV12-4
j_gene: TRBJ2-5
d_gene: -

CDR3nt: TGTGCCAGCAGCTTAAGACGGCGGGACCTGTACAATGAGCAGTTCTTC
CDR3aa: CASSLRRRDLYNEQFF
abundance: -
v_gene: TRBV7-8
j_gene: TRBJ2-1
d_gene: -

CDR3nt: TGCGCCAGCAGCCCACAACCTCAGGGACCCTCTCTCGAGCAGTACTTC
CDR3aa: CASSPQPQGPSLEQYF
abundance: -
v_gene: TRBV5-1
j_gene: TRBJ2-7
d_gene: -

CDR3nt: TGCAGCGTGACTAGCGCGGTCCCATGGGAGCAGTTCTTC
CDR3aa: CSVTSAVPWEQFF
abundance: -
v_gene: TRBV29-1
j_gene: TRBJ2-1
d_gene: TRBD2

CDR3nt: TGTGCCAGCAGCCAAGATCTAGGTGGTGGACAGGGGGCATCAGAGGATGAGCAGTTCTTC
CDR3aa: CASSQDLGGGQGASEDEQFF
abundance: -
v_gene: TRBV4-2
j_gene: TRBJ2-1
d_gene: TRBD1

CDR3nt: TGCGCCAGCAGCCCCGCGGACAGCTTGATATTGAACACTGAAGCTTTCTTT
CDR3aa: CASSPADSLILNTEAFF
abundance: -
v_gene: TRBV4-1
j_gene: TRBJ1-1
d_gene: -

CDR3nt: TGTGCCAGCAGGCAACACAGGATAGCCTACGAGCAGTACTTC
CDR3aa: CASRQHRIAYEQYF
abundance: few
v_gene: TRBV6-1
j_gene: TRBJ2-7
d_gene: -

CDR3nt: TGTGCCAGCAGCGTAGACGACAGGGTCGAGCAGTTCTTC
CDR3aa: CASSVDDRVEQFF
abundance: many
v_gene: TRBV9
j_gene: TRBJ2-1
d_gene: TRBD1

CDR3nt: TGCGCCAGCAGGCTGACAGCCGGCGGGGGTGAGCAGTTCTTC
CDR3aa: CASRLTAGGGEQFF
abundance: few
v_gene: TRBV4-1
j_gene: TRBJ2-1
d_gene: TRBD2

CDR3nt: TGTGCCAGCAGGAACAATGAGCAGTTCTTC
CDR3aa: CASRNNEQFF
abundance: -
v_gene: TRBV12-3/TRBV12-4
j_gene: TRBJ2-1
d_gene: -

CDR3nt: TGTGCCAGCAGCTTAGCAGCCCGGGGCCAGCGGGGCTTGGGAGAGCAGTTCTTC
CDR3aa: CASSLAARGQRGLGEQFF
abundance: -
v_gene: TRBV7-2
j_gene: TRBJ2-1
d_gene: TRBD2

CDR3nt: TGCAGTGCTAGAGATCGAAAGGGGCGGTACGAGCAGTACTTC
CDR3aa: CSARDRKGRYEQYF
abundance: few
v_gene: TRBV20-1
j_gene: TRBJ2-7
d_gene: -